This TCR beta chain was identified in a study of blood T cells in healthy people across ages. Sample-barcoded 5' priming and a J-beta primer mix drove a second PCR of about 6 to 12 cycles. TCRdb ran MiXCR on the 5' RACE reads and lists one entry per CDR3 protein. This sample has roughly 1,100,000 distinct CDR3 sequences; around 27% occur once, and the top ten carry approximately 0.75%. This clonotype was found a few times. The CDR3 length is 14 residues. V was trimmed by 6 bases and J by 3 bases, leaving 12 bases between them. The sample was also reused in another study, on T cells of mothers and their children.

The clonotype originates from a girl aged 2-10 years in good health. Sequencing was done on a sample of blood. The rearrangement uses TRBV12-3 or TRBV12-4 and TRBJ2-1, with TRBD2 as a possible D gene (6 bases). The CDR3: CASSTGGSYNEQFF. The CDR3 coding sequence is TGTGCCAGCAGCACCGGGGGTAGCTACAATGAGCAGTTCTTC.